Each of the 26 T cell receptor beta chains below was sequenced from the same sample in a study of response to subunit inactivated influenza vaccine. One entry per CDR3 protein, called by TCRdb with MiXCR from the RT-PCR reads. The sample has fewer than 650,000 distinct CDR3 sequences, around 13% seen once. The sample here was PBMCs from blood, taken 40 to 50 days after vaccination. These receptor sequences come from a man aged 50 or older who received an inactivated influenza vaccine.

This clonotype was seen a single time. The CDR3 is CASSVSGGAPPYNEQFF. The CDR3 region has the DNA TGTGCCAGCAGCGTAAGCGGGGGGGCCCCCCCCTACAATGAGCAGTTCTTC. The V gene is TRBV7-2, the J gene TRBJ2-1, with 10 bases identical to TRBD2. V shed 5 bases and J 2 bases; nucleotides not matched to a gene: 9. CDR3 length equals 17 residues. Germline CDR1 reads SGHTA; CDR2 reads FQGNSA.

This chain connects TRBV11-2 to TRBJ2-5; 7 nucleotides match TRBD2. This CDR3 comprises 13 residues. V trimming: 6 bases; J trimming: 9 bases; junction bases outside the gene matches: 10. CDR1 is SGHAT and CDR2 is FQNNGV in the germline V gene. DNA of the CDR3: TGTGCCAGCAGTCTCAGCGGTGGGAGGGCCCAGTACTTC. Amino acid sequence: CASSLSGGRAQYF.

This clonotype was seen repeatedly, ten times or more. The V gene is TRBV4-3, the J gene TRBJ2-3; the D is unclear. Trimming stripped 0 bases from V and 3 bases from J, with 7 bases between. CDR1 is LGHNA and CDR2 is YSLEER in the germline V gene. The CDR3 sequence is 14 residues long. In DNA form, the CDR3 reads TGCGCCAGCAGCCAAGATCTGAATACAGATACGCAGTATTTT. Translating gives CASSQDLNTDTQYF.

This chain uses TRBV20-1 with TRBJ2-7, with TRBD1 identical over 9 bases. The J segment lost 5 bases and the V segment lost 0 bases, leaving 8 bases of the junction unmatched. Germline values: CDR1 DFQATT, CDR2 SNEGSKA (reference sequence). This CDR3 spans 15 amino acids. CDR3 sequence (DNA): TGCAGTGCTAGAGATCAAGGGACAGGGATGAACGAGCAGTACTTC. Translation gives CSARDQGTGMNEQYF.

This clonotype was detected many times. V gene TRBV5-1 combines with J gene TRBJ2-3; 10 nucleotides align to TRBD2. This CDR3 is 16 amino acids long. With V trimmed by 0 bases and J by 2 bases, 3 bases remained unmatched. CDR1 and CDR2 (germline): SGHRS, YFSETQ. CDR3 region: CASSLGTSGNTDTQYF. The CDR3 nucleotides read TGCGCCAGCAGCTTGGGGACTAGCGGTAACACAGATACGCAGTATTTT.

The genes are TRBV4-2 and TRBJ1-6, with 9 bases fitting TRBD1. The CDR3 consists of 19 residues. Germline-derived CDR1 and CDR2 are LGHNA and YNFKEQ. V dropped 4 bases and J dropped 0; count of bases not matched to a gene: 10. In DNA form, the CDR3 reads TGTGCCAGCAGCCCCAGGACAGGGGTTCTCAGCTCCTATAATTCACCCCTCCACTTT. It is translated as CASSPRTGVLSSYNSPLHF.

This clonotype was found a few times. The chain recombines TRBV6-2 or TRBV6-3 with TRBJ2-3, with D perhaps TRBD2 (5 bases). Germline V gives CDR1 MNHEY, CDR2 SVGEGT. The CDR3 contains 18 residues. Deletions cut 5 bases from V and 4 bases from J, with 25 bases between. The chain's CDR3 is CASSPVEQFFLGADTQYF. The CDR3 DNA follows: TGTGCCAGCAGTCCAGTGGAACAATTCTTCCTCGGGGCAGATACGCAGTATTTT.

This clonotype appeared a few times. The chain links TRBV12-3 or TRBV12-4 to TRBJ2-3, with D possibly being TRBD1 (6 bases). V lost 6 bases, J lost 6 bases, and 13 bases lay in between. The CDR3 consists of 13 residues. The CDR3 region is CASSSSRGDTQYF. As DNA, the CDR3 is TGTGCCAGCAGCTCATCAAGGGGGGATACGCAGTATTTT.

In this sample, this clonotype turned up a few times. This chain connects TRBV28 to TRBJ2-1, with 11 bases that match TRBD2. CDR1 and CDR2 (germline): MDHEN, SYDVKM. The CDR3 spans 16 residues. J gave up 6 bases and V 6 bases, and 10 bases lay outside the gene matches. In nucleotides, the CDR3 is TGTGCCAGCAGCCCCTTTAGCGGGAGGGCGGGCAATGAGCAGTTCTTC. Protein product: CASSPFSGRAGNEQFF.

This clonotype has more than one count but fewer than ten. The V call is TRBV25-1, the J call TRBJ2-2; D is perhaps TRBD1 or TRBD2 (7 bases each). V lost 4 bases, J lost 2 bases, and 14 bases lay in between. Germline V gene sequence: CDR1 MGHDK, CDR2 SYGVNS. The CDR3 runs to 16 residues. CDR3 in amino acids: CASSGGGTANTGELFF. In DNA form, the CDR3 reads TGTGCCAGCAGTGGGGGGGGGACAGCTAACACCGGGGAGCTGTTTTTT.

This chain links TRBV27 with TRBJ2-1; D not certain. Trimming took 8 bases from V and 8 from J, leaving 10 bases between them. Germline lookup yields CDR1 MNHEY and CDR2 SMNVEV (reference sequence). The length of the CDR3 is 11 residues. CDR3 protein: CASGLVYEQFF. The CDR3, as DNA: TGTGCCAGCGGTCTCGTGTATGAGCAGTTCTTC.

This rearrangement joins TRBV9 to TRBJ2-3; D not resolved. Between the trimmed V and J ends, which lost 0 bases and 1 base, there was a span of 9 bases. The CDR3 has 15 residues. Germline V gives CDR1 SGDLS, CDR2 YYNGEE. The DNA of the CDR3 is TGTGCCAGCAGCGTAGAGCAATCTCGCACAGATACGCAGTATTTT. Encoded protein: CASSVEQSRTDTQYF.

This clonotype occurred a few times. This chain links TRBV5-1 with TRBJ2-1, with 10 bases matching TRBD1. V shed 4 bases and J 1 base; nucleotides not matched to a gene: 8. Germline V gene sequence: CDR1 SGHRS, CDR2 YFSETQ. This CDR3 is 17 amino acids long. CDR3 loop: CASSLIAGQGSYNEQFF. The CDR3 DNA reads TGCGCCAGCAGCCTTATAGCGGGACAGGGGTCCTACAATGAGCAGTTCTTC.

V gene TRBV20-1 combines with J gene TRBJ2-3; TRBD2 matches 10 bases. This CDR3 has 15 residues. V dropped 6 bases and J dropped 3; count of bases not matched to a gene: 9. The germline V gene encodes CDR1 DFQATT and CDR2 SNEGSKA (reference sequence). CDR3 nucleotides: TGCAGTGCCAGACCTAGCGGGAGAGTGACAGATACGCAGTATTTT. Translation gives CSARPSGRVTDTQYF.

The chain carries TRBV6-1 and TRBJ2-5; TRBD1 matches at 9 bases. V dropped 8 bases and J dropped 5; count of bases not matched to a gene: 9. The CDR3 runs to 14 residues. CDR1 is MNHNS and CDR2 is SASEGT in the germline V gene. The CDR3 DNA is TGTGCCAGCGGTAGACAGGGGGTCTGGGAGACCCAGTACTTC. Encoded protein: CASGRQGVWETQYF.

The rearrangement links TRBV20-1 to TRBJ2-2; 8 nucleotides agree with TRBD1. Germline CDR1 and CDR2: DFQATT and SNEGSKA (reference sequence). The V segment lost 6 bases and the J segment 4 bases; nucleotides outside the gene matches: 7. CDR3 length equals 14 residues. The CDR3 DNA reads TGCAGTGCCCCTACAGGGGGAACCACCGGGGAGCTGTTTTTT. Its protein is CSAPTGGTTGELFF.

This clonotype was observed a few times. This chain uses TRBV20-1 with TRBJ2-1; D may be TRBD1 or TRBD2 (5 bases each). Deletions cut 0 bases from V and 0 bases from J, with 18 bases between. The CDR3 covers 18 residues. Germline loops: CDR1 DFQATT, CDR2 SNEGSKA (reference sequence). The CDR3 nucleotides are TGCAGTGCTAGAGACTCACGGAGAGGGGTGGACTCCTACAATGAGCAGTTCTTC. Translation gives CSARDSRRGVDSYNEQFF.

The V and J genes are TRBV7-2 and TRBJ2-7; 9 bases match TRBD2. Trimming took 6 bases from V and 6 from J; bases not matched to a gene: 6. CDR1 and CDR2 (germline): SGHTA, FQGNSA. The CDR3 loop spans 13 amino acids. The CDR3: CASRPAGGGEQYF. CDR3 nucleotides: TGTGCCAGCAGGCCCGCGGGAGGGGGCGAGCAGTACTTC.

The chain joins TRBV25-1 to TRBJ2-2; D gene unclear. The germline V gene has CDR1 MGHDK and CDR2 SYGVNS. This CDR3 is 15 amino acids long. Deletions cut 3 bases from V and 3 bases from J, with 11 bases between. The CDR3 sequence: CASSEGSGYTGELFF. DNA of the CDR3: TGTGCCAGCAGTGAGGGGTCGGGTTACACCGGGGAGCTGTTTTTT.

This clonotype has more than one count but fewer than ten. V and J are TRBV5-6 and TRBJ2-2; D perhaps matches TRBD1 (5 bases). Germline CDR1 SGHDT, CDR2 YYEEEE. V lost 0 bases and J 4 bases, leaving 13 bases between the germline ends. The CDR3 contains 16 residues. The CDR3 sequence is CASSLVAGFGTGELFF. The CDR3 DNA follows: TGTGCCAGCAGCTTGGTAGCAGGGTTTGGCACCGGGGAGCTGTTTTTT.

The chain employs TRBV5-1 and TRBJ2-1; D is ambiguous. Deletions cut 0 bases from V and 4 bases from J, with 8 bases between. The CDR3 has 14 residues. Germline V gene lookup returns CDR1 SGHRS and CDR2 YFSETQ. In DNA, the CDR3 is TGCGCCAGCAGCTTGGCGGAAACGTACAATGAGCAGTTCTTC. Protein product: CASSLAETYNEQFF.

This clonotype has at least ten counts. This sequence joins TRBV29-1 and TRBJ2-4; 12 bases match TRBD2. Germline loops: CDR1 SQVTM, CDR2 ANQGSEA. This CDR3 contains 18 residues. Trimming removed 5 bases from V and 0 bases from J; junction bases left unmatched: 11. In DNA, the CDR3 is TGCAGCGTTAGTCGACTAGCGGGGGCCGGGCTAGCCAAAAACATTCAGTACTTC. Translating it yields CSVSRLAGAGLAKNIQYF. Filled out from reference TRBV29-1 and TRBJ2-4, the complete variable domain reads SAVISQKPSRDICQRGTSLTIQCQVDSQVTMMFWYRQQPGQSLTLIATANQGSEATYESGFVIDKFPISRPNLTFSTLTVSNMSPEDSSIYLCSVSRLAGAGLAKNIQYFGAGTRLSVL.

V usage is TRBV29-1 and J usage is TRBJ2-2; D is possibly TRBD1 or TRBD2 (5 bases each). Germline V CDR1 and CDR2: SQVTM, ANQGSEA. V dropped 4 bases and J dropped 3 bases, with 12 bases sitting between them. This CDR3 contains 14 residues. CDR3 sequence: CSVGTMGDTGELFF. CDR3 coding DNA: TGCAGCGTTGGAACGATGGGGGACACCGGGGAGCTGTTTTTT.

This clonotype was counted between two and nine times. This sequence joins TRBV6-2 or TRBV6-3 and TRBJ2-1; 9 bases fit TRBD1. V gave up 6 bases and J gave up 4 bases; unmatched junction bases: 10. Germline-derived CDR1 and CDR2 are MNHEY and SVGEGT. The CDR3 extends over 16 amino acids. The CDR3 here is CASSLQGATRYNEQFF. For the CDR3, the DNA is TGTGCCAGCAGCCTACAGGGGGCAACGAGGTACAATGAGCAGTTCTTC.

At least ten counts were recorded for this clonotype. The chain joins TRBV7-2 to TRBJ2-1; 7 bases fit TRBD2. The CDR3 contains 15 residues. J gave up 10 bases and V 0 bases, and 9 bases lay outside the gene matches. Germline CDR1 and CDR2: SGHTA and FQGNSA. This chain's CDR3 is CASSLALVRGGEQFF. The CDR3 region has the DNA TGTGCCAGCAGCTTAGCTCTCGTGCGGGGAGGGGAGCAGTTCTTC.

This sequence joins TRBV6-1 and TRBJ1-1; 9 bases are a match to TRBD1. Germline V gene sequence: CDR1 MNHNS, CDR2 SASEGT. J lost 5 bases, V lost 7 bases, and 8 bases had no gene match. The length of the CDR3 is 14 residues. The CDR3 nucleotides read TGTGCCAGCAACCAGGACAGGGGTCGGACTGAAGCTTTCTTT. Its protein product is CASNQDRGRTEAFF.